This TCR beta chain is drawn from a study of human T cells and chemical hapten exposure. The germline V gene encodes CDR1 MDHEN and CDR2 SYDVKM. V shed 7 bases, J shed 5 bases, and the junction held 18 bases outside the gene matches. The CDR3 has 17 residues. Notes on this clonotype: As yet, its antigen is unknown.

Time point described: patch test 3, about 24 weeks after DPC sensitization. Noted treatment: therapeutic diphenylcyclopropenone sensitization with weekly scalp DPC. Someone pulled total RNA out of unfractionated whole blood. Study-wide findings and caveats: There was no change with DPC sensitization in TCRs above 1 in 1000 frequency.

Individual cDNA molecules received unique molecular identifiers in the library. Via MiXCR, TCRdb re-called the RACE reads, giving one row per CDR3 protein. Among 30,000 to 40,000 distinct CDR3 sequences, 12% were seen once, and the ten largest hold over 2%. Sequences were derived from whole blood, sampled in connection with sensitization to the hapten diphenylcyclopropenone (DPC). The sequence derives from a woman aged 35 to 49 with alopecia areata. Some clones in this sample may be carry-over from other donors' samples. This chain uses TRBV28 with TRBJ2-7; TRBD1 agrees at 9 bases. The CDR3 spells CASTLDGGQGIKNEQYF. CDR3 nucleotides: TGTGCCAGCACCCTGGATGGAGGACAGGGGATCAAGAACGAGCAGTACTTC.